This is a list of T cell receptor beta chains from one sample in a study of cytomegalovirus exposure and HLA in healthy donors. Repertoires were generated with immunoSEQ multiplex PCR, while TCRdb's copy carries only in-frame clones and drops some. In the table there are approximately 210,000 clones, approximately 80% of which are singletons. The material sequenced was PBMCs. The receptors were sampled from a woman aged 50 to 65 in good health and CMV-seropositive. The CDR3 runs from the conserved cysteine through the conserved F or W. D genes are given only for firm matches. Clone size appears in some rows only: once, few, many, or a class for an expanded clone.

abundance	d_gene	j_gene	v_gene	CDR3aa	CDR3nt
once	TRBD1	TRBJ1-6	TRBV30	CAWGLQGANSPLHF	TGTGCCTGGGGTCTACAGGGGGCCAATTCACCCCTCCACTTT
NA	TRBD2	TRBJ2-1	TRBV29-1	CSVAGLAGGGSYNEQFF	TGCAGCGTTGCCGGACTAGCGGGGGGGGGATCCTACAATGAGCAGTTCTTC
NA	NA	TRBJ1-3	TRBV7-2	CASSSRWAFGNTIYF	TGTGCCAGCAGCTCACGGTGGGCTTTCGGAAACACCATATATTTT
NA	NA	TRBJ2-2	TRBV6-5	CASSRQANTGELFF	TGTGCCAGCAGTAGACAGGCGAACACCGGGGAGCTGTTTTTT
few	TRBD1	TRBJ2-7	TRBV6-4	CASSVPGQGADEQYF	TGTGCCAGCAGTGTACCGGGACAGGGGGCCGACGAGCAGTACTTC
NA	NA	TRBJ1-2	TRBV29-1	CSATGGGVYGYTF	TGCAGCGCCACGGGGGGGGGCGTCTATGGCTACACCTTC
NA	TRBD1	TRBJ1-2	TRBV5-1	CASSLLGTAYGYTF	TGCGCCAGCAGCTTACTAGGGACAGCCTATGGCTACACCTTC
NA	NA	TRBJ2-5	TRBV5-1	CASSLIRTQYF	TGCGCCAGCAGTTTGATCCGGACCCAGTACTTC
NA	TRBD1	TRBJ2-5	TRBV11-3	CASSKGQGAGETQYF	TGTGCCAGCAGCAAGGGACAGGGGGCTGGGGAGACCCAGTACTTC
NA	TRBD2	TRBJ2-7	TRBV9	CASSGTSGSYEQYF	TGTGCCAGCAGCGGAACTAGCGGGTCCTACGAGCAGTACTTC
NA	NA	TRBJ2-5	TRBV27	CASSLTGYQETQYF	TGTGCCAGCAGTTTAACAGGCTACCAAGAGACCCAGTACTTC
NA	NA	TRBJ1-3	TRBV6-1	CASSADLGGSSGNTIYF	TGTGCCAGCAGTGCAGACCTAGGGGGATCTAGTGGAAACACCATATATTTT
once	NA	TRBJ1-1	TRBV27	CASSPNSLMNTEAFF	TGTGCCAGCAGTCCCAACAGTCTCATGAACACTGAAGCTTTCTTT
NA	TRBD2	TRBJ2-5	TRBV9	CASSGGLADKETQYF	TGTGCCAGCAGCGGAGGACTAGCGGATAAAGAGACCCAGTACTTC
NA	NA	TRBJ2-2	TRBV7-6	CASSSTGNTGELFF	TGTGCCAGCAGCTCTACAGGGAACACCGGGGAGCTGTTTTTT
once	NA	TRBJ1-1	TRBV18	CASSPEGLTNTEAFF	TGTGCCAGCTCACCCGAGGGACTTACTAACACTGAAGCTTTCTTT
NA	TRBD1	TRBJ1-2	TRBV28	CASSIPGQGPGYTF	TGTGCCAGCAGTATACCGGGACAGGGGCCGGGCTACACCTTC
few	TRBD1	TRBJ1-5	TRBV28	CASSITQGSNQPQHF	TGTGCCAGCAGTATCACACAGGGGAGCAATCAGCCCCAGCATTTT
NA	NA	TRBJ2-1	TRBV18	CASSESGNNEQFF	TGTGCCAGCTCAGAGTCAGGGAACAATGAGCAGTTCTTC
NA	NA	TRBJ1-3	TRBV15	CATSHYLGEPGNTIYF	TGTGCCACCAGCCATTATCTCGGGGAACCTGGAAACACCATATATTTT
NA	NA	TRBJ1-3	TRBV30	CAWSHGGFSSSGNTIYF	TGTGCCTGGAGTCACGGGGGATTCTCAAGCTCTGGAAACACCATATATTTT
few	NA	TRBJ1-1	TRBV18	CASSPKQGGTEAFF	TGTGCCAGCTCACCCAAGCAAGGGGGCACTGAAGCTTTCTTT
NA	TRBD2	TRBJ2-3	TRBV15	CATSKDELADTDTQYF	TGTGCCACCAGCAAAGATGAACTAGCGGACACAGATACGCAGTATTTT
NA	TRBD1	TRBJ2-2	TRBV7-6	CASSAFRDRGSTGELFF	TGTGCCAGCAGCGCATTCCGGGACAGGGGATCCACCGGGGAGCTGTTTTTT
NA	TRBD1	TRBJ1-3	TRBV5-4	CASSQGQGRSGNTIYF	TGTGCCAGCAGCCAGGGACAGGGACGCTCTGGAAACACCATATATTTT
NA	NA	TRBJ2-6	TRBV30	CAWRSSRNVLTF	TGTGCCTGGAGGAGCTCCCGGAACGTCCTGACTTTC
NA	NA	TRBJ2-5	TRBV9	CASSPSGRARGETQYF	TGTGCCAGCAGCCCCTCGGGTAGGGCAAGGGGAGAGACCCAGTACTTC
NA	TRBD1	TRBJ2-7	TRBV6-1	CASPIGQGAKEQYF	TGTGCCAGCCCGATAGGACAGGGGGCTAAGGAGCAGTACTTC
NA	NA	TRBJ2-1	TRBV6-6	CASSYEVFEQFF	TGTGCCAGCAGTTACGAGGTATTTGAGCAGTTCTTC